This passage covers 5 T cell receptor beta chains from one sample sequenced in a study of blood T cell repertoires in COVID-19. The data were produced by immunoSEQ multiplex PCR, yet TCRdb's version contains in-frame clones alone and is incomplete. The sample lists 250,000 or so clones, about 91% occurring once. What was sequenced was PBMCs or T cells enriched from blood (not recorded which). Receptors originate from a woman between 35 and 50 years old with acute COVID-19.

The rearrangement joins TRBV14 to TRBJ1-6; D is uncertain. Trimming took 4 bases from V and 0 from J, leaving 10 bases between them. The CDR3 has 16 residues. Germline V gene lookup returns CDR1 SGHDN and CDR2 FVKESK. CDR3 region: CASSRYTNSYNSPLHF. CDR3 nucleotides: TGTGCCAGCAGCCGGTACACTAACTCCTATAATTCACCCCTCCACTTT.

The CDR3 nucleotides read TGTGCCAGCAGTTCGCGGGGATTGTTAACGAACACTGAAGCTTTCTTT. Translated: CASSSRGLLTNTEAFF. The V and J genes are TRBV25-1 and TRBJ1-1, with D uncertain. The V end lost 5 bases, the J end lost 1 base, and 17 bases lay between the germline ends. The germline V gene encodes CDR1 MGHDK and CDR2 SYGVNS. The CDR3 is 16 amino acids.

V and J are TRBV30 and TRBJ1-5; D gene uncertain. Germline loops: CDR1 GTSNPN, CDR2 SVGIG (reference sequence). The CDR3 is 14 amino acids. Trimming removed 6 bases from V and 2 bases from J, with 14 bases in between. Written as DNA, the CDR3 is TGTGCCTGCCTAGTCGGGTACGGCAATCAGCCCCAGCATTTT. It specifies CACLVGYGNQPQHF.

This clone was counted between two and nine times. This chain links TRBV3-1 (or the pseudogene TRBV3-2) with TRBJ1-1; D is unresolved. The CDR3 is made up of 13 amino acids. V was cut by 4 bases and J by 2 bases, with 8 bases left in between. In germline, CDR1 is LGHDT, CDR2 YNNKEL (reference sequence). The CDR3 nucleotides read TGTGCCAGCAGCCGAGGAAGTAACACTGAAGCTTTCTTT. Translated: CASSRGSNTEAFF.

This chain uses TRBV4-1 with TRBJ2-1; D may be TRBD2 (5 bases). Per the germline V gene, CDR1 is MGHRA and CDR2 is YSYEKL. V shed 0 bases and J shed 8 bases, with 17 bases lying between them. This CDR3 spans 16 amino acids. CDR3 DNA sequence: TGCGCCAGCAGCCAAGACCCCTCTCCGGGGTGGGATGAGCAGTTCTTC. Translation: CASSQDPSPGWDEQFF.